The 5 T cell receptor beta chains below were found in one sample sequenced in a study of shared clonotypes between healthy human individuals. The naive CD8 population came from CD45RO-negative cells selected for CCR7, without terminally differentiated effector memory CD45RA+ cells. Only in-frame clones appear in the TCRdb table, and some are missing; sequencing was by immunoSEQ multiplex PCR. This sample yields fewer than 700,000 clones, of which 85% to 95% are seen a single time; about 0.11% belongs to the top ten. Sequenced: naive CD8+ T cells sorted from blood. These receptors were taken from a young woman in good health.

The J gene is TRBJ2-7, the V gene TRBV27; no clear D. Trimming cost V 5 bases and J 7 bases, with 24 bases left between them. This CDR3 region has 16 residues. Germline V lookup: CDR1 MNHEY, CDR2 SMNVEV (reference sequence). CDR3 amino acids: CASSPTLVGMFGEQYF. CDR3 in DNA: TGTGCCAGCAGTCCTACCTTGGTCGGTATGTTCGGAGAGCAGTACTTC.

J is TRBJ2-5 and V is TRBV6-6, with 7 bases that match TRBD1. V trimming: 2 bases; J trimming: 3 bases; junction bases outside the gene matches: 3. The germline CDR1 and CDR2 sequences are MNHNY and SVGAGI (reference sequence). CDR3 length equals 14 residues. CDR3 in DNA: TGTGCCAGCAGTTACGTTGGGACAGAAGAGACCCAGTACTTC. This encodes CASSYVGTEETQYF.

The rearrangement links TRBV27 to TRBJ1-5; TRBD1 matches at 8 bases. Trimming cost V 4 bases and J 6 bases; bases outside gene matches: 2. Germline CDR1 MNHEY, CDR2 SMNVEV (reference sequence). CDR3 size: 13 residues. CDR3 in DNA: TGTGCCAGCAGTTCGGGGACAGGTCAGCCCCAGCATTTT. It translates to CASSSGTGQPQHF.

As regards this clone: The same CDR3 also results from other DNA sequences found in this sample. V is TRBV27 and J is TRBJ1-1, with D tentatively TRBD1 (5 bases). The V end lost 4 bases, the J end lost 6 bases, and 9 bases lay between the germline ends. Germline loops: CDR1 MNHEY, CDR2 SMNVEV (reference sequence). The CDR3 loop spans 12 amino acids. The CDR3 DNA reads TGTGCCAGCAGTTCGGGGGGGGCTGAAGCTTTCTTT. Translating it yields CASSSGGAEAFF.

J is TRBJ1-5 and V is TRBV28, with unresolved D. The CDR3 is 12 residues long. Germline CDR1 is MDHEN and CDR2 is SYDVKM. V dropped 7 bases and J dropped 3 bases, with 7 bases sitting between them. This chain's CDR3 is CASNSYNQPQHF. The CDR3 DNA reads TGTGCCAGCAACTCTTACAATCAGCCCCAGCATTTT.